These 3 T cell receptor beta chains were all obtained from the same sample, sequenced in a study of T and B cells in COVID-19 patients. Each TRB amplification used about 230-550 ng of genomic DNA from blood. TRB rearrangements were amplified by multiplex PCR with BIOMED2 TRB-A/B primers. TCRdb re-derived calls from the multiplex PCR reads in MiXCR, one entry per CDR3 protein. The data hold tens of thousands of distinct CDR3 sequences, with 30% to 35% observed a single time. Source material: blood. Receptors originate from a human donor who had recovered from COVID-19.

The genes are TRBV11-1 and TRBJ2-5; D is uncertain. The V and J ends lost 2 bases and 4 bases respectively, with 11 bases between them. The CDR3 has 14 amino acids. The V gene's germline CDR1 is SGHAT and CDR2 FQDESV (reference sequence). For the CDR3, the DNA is TGTGCCAGCAGCTTAAGGGCCGCCGCAGAGACCCAGTACTTC. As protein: CASSLRAAAETQYF.

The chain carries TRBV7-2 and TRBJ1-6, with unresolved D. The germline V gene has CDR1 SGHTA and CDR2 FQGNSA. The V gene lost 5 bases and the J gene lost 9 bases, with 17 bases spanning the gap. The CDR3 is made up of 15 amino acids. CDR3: CASSDGRYLGSPLHF. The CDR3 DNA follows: TGTGCCAGCAGCGACGGACGGTACCTTGGTTCACCCCTCCACTTT.

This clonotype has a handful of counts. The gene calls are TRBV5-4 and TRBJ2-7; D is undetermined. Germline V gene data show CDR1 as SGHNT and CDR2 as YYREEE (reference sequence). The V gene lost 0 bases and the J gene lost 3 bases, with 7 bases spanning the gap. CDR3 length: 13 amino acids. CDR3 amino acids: CASSLAGHYEQYF. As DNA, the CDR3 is TGTGCCAGCAGCTTGGCAGGCCACTACGAGCAGTACTTC.